This TCR beta chain was sequenced in a study of read filtering for tumor transcriptome and immune sequencing. As for the study in general: Mean patient age was around 66 years, range about 40 to 85; 17 male, around 14 female.

From germline, CDR1 is DFQATT and CDR2 SNEGSKA (reference sequence). The CDR3 is 13 residues long. Study-wide findings and caveats: This fraction held mixed bone marrow immune cells after CD138-negative sorting.

This clonotype was found a few times. Its target is not known. A read error may explain this, as a much larger clone is one base away. Molecular barcoded adaptors covering alpha/delta and beta/gamma chains were used on roughly 400 ng RNA. MiXCR, applied by TCRdb to the reads, yields one record per CDR3 protein. Among 30,000 to 35,000 distinct CDR3 sequences listed, less than 20% were seen once. This sequence originates from a donor at least 40 years old with multiple myeloma. V is TRBV20-1 and J is TRBJ2-1; no clear D gene. Input material: a population of CD138-negative cells sorted from bone marrow. The CDR3 region is CGADTDSYNEQFF. As DNA, the CDR3 is TGCGGTGCCGACACGGATTCCTACAATGAGCAGTTCTTC.